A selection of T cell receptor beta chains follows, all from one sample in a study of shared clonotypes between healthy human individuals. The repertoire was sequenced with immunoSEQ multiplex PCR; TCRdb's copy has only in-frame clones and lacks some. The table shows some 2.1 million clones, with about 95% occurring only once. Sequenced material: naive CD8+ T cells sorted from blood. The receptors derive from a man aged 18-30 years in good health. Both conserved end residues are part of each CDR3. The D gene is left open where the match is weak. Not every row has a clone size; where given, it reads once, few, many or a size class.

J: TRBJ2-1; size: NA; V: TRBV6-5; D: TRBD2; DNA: TGTGCCAGCAGGTTAGCGGGAGGGCCCTGGGAGCAGTTCTTC; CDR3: CASRLAGGPWEQFF
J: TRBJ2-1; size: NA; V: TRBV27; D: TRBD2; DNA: TGTGCCAGCAGTTTATCGGAGGCGGGGGGGCTGTACAATGAGCAGTTCTTC; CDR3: CASSLSEAGGLYNEQFF
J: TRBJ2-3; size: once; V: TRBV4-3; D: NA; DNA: TGCGCCAGCAGCCAAATTAGGGGCCCAGATACGCAGTATTTT; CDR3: CASSQIRGPDTQYF
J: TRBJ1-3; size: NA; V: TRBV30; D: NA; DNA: TGTGCCTGGGTCGGATACTCTGGAAACACCATATATTTT; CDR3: CAWVGYSGNTIYF
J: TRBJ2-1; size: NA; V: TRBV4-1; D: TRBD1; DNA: TGCGCCAGCAGCCAAGAGGGGCTTGGGACAGTTGAGCAGTTCTTC; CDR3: CASSQEGLGTVEQFF
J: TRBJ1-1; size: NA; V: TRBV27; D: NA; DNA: TGTGCCAGCAGTCCCGGCCAGGTGGGGTTCTTGGGCACTGAAGCTTTCTTT; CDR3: CASSPGQVGFLGTEAFF
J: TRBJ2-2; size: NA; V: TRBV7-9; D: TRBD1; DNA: TGTGCCAGCAGCTCTCGGGACAGGGGGTTACTCGGGGAGCTGTTTTTT; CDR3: CASSSRDRGLLGELFF
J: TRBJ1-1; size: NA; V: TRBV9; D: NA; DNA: TGTGCCAGCAGCGTAGATTCGGAGGGGAAGAACACTGAAGCTTTCTTT; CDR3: CASSVDSEGKNTEAFF
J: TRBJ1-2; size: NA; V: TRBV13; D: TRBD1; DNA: TGTGCCAGCAGCTCAGACTGGACAGGGTCAGAACGTGGCTACACCTTC; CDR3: CASSSDWTGSERGYTF
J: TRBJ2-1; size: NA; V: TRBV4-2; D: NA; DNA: TGTGCCAGCAGCCTGAGCATTGATGAGCAGTTCTTC; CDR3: CASSLSIDEQFF
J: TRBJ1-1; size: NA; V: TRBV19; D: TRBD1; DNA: TGTGCCAGTAGTATAGAGGGAGGGACAGTGGGGGTAATGAACACTGAAGCTTTCTTT; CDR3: CASSIEGGTVGVMNTEAFF
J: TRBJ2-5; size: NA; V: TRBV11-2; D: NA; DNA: TGTGCCAGCAGCTTAATTGGGGGGCCAGAGACCCAGTACTTC; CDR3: CASSLIGGPETQYF